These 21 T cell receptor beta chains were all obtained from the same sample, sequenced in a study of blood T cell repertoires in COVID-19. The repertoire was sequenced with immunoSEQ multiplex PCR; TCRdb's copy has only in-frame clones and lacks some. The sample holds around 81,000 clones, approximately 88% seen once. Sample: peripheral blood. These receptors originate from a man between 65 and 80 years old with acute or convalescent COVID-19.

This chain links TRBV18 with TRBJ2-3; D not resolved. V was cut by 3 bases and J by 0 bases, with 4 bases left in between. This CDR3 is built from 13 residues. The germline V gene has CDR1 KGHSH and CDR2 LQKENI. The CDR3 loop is CASSPSSTDTQYF. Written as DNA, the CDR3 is TGTGCCAGCTCACCGAGTAGCACAGATACGCAGTATTTT.

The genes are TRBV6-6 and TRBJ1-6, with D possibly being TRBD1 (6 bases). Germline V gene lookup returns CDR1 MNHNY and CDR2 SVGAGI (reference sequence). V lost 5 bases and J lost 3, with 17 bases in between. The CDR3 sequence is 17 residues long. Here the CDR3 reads CASSPTLGQLYNSPLHF. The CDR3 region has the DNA TGTGCCAGCAGTCCGACGCTAGGACAGCTCTATAATTCACCCCTCCACTTT.

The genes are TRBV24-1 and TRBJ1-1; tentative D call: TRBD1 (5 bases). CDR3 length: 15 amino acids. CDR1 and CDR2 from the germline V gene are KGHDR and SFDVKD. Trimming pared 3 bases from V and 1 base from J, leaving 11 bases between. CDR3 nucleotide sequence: TGTGCCACCAGTGATGGTGGGACTGGGAACACTGAAGCTTTCTTT. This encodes CATSDGGTGNTEAFF.

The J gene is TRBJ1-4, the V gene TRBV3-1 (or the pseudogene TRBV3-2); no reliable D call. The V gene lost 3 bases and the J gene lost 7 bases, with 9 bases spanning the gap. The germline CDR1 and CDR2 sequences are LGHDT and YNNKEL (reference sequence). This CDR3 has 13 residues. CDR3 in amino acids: CASSQIHGEKLFF. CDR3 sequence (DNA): TGTGCCAGCAGCCAGATACATGGTGAAAAACTGTTTTTT.

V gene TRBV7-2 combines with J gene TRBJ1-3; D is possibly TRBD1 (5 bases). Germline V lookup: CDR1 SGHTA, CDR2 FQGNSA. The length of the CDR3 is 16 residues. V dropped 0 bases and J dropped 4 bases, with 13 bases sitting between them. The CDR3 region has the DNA TGTGCCAGCAGCTTAGCCATGACAGATGGAGGAAACACCATATATTTT. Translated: CASSLAMTDGGNTIYF. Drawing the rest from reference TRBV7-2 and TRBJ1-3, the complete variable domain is GAGVSQSPSNKVTEKGKDVELRCDPISGHTALYWYRQSLGQGLEFLIYFQGNSAPDKSGLPSDRFSAERTGGSVSTLTIQRTQQEDSAVYLCASSLAMTDGGNTIYFGEGSWLTVV.

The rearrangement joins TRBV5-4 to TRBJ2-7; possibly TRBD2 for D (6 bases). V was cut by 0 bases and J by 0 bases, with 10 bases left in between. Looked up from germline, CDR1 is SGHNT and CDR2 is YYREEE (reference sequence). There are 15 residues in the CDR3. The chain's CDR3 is CASSLGGVSSYEQYF. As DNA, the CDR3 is TGTGCCAGCAGCTTGGGGGGGGTCAGCTCCTACGAGCAGTACTTC.

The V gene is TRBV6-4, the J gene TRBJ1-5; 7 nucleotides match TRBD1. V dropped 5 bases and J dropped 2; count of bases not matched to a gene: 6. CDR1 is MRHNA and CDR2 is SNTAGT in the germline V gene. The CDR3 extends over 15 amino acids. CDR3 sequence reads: CASSRQGRGNQPQHF. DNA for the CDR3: TGTGCCAGCAGTCGACAGGGTCGGGGCAATCAGCCCCAGCATTTT.

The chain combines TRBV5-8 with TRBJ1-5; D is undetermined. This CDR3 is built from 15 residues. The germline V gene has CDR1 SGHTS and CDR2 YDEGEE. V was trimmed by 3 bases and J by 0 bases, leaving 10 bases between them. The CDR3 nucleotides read TGTGCCAGCAGCTCCGCAGGATATAGCAATCAGCCCCAGCATTTT. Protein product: CASSSAGYSNQPQHF.

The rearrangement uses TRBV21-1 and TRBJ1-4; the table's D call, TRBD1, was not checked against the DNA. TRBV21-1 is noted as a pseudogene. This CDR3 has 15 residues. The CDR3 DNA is TGTGCCAGCAGCAAAGTTGCCAGGGGGGAGGAAAAACTGTTTTTT. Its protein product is CASSKVARGEEKLFF.

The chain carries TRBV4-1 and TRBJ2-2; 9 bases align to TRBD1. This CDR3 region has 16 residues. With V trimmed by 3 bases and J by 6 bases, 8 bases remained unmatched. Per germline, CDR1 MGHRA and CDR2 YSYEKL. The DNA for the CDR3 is TGCGCCAGCAGCCACCGGGGGACAGGGAAATCCGGGGAGCTGTTTTTT. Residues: CASSHRGTGKSGELFF.

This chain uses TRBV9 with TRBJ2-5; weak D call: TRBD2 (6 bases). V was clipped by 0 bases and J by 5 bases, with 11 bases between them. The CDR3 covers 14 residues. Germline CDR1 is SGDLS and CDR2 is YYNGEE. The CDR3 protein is CASSVGRGGETQYF. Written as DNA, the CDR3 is TGTGCCAGCAGCGTAGGGAGGGGTGGGGAGACCCAGTACTTC.

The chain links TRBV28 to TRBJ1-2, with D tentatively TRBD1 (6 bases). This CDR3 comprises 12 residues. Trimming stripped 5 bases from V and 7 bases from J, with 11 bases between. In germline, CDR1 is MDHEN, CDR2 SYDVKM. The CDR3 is CASSTGQRGYTF. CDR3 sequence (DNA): TGTGCCAGCAGTACAGGGCAGCGTGGCTACACCTTC.

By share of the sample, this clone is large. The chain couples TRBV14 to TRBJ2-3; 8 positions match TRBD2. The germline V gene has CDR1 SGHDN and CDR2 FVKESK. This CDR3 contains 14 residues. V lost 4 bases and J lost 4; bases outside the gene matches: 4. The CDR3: CASSRTSRADTQYF. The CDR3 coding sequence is TGTGCCAGCAGCCGGACTAGCAGAGCAGATACGCAGTATTTT.

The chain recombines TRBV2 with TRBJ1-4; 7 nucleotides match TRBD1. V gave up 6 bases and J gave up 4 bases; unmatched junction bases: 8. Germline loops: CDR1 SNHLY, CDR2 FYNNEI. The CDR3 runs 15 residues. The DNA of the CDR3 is TGTGCCAGCAGGGACCCGGGACAGATTAATGAAAAACTGTTTTTT. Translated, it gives CASRDPGQINEKLFF.

The CDR3 loop reads CASSIEGAYTGELFF. The CDR3, as DNA: TGTGCCAGTAGTATAGAGGGGGCGTACACCGGGGAGCTGTTTTTT. The chain recombines TRBV19 with TRBJ2-2; a possible D gene is TRBD1 (6 bases). Germline CDR1 and CDR2: LNHDA and SQIVND (reference sequence). Trimming cost V 0 bases and J 3 bases, with 8 bases left between them. CDR3 length: 15 amino acids.

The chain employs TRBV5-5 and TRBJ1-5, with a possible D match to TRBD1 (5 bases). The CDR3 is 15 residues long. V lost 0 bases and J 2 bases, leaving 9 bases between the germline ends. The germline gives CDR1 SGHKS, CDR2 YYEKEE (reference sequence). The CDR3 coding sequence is TGTGCCAGCAGCTTGGACAGGAACGGCAATCAGCCCCAGCATTTT. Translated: CASSLDRNGNQPQHF. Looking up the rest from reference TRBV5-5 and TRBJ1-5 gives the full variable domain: DAGVTQSPTHLIKTRGQQVTLRCSPISGHKSVSWYQQVLGQGPQFIFQYYEKEERGRGNFPDRFSARQFPNYSSELNVNALLLGDSALYLCASSLDRNGNQPQHFGDGTRLSIL.

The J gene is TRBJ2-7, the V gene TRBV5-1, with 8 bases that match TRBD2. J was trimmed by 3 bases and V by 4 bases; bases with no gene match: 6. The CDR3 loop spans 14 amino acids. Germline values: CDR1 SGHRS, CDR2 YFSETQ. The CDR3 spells CASSREGILYEQYF. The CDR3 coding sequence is TGCGCCAGCAGCCGGGAGGGGATCCTCTACGAGCAGTACTTC.

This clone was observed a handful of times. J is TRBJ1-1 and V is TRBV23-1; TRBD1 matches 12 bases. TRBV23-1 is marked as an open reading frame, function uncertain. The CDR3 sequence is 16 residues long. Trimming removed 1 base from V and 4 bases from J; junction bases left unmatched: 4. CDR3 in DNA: TGCGCCAGCAGTCAATTCGGGGACAGGGGGCCCACTGAAGCTTTCTTT. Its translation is CASSQFGDRGPTEAFF.

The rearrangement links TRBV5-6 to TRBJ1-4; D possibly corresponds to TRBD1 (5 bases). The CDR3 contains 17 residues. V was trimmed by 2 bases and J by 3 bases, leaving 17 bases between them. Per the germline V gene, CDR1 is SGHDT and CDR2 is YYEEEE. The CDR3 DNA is TGTGCCAGCAGCTTTTACATACGGGCCAGGGCTAATGAAAAACTGTTTTTT. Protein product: CASSFYIRARANEKLFF.

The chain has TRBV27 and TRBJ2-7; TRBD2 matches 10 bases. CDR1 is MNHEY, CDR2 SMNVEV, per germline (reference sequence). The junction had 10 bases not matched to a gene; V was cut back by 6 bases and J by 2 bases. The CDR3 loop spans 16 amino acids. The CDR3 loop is CASSYPGTSVTYEQYF. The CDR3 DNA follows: TGTGCCAGCAGCTACCCCGGGACTAGCGTTACCTACGAGCAGTACTTC.

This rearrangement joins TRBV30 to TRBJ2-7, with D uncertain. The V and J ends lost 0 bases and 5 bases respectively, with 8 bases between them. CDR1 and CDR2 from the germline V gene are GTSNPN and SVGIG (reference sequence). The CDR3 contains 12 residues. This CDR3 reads CAWSVPRNEQYF. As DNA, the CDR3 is TGTGCCTGGAGTGTACCGCGCAACGAGCAGTACTTC. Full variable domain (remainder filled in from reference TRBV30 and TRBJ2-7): SQTIHQWPATLVQPVGSPLSLECTVEGTSNPNLYWYRQAAGRGLQLLFYSVGIGQISSEVPQNLSASRPQDRQFILSSKKLLLSDSGFYLCAWSVPRNEQYFGPGTRLTVT.